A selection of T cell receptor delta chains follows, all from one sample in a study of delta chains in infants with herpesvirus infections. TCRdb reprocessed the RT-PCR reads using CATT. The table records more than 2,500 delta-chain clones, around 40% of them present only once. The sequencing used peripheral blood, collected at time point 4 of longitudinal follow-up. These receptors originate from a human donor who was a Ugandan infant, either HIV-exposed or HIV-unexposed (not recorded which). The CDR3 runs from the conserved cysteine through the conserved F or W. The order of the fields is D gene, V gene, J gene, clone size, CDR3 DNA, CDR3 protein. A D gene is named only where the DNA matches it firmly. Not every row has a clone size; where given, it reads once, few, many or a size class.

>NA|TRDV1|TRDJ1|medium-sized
TGTGCTCTTGGGGAACTTCCGGGGTTGGGGGGTCCCGACACCGATAAACTCATCTTT
CALGELPGLGGPDTDKLIF
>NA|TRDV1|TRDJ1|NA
TGTGCTCTTGGGCAAAAGGGCCTTCCCCTGGTATGTGGTACTGAGAACACCGATAAACTCATCTTT
CALGQKGLPLVCGTENTDKLIF
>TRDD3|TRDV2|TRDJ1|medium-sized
TGTGCCTGTGACCCTCTGCTACTGGGGGATAAAGACCCCGATAAACTCATCTTT
CACDPLLLGDKDPDKLIF
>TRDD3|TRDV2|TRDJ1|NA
TGTGCCTGTGACCCACTGGGGGGTTTTGGTAAACTCATCTTT
CACDPLGGFGKLIF
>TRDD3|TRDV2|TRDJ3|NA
TGTGCCTGTGACGTACTGGGGGATACGAGCTGGGACACCCGACAGATGTTTTTC
CACDVLGDTSWDTRQMFF
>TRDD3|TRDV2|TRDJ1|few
TGTGCCTGTGACACCCTTCTGCATACTGGGGGATACACCGATAAACTCATCTTT
CACDTLLHTGGYTDKLIF
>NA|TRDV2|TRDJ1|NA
TGTGCCTGTGACCATATTACTGATTCCGATAAACTCATCTTT
CACDHITDSDKLIF
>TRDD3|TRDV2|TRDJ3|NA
TGTGCCTGTGACCCATTGGGGGATACGAGCTCCTGGGACACCCGACAGATGTTTTTC
CACDPLGDTSSWDTRQMFF
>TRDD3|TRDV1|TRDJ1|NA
TGTGCTCTTGGCCCTACGTTGAAAACCGCCTGGGGGATACGGGTCACCGATAAACTCATCTTT
CALGPTLKTAWGIRVTDKLIF
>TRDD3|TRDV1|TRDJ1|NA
TGTGCTCTTGGGGTAAGACCCTTTTTCCCGGCTGGGGGATATTATCAACTCATCTTT
CALGVRPFFPAGGYYQLIF
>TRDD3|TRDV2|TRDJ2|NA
TGTGCCTGTGACACACTGGGGGATAGGGCGTTGACAGCACAACTCTTCTTT
CACDTLGDRALTAQLFF
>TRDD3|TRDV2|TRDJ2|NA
TGTGCCTGTGACACCTGGGGGATACGGGCAGCACAACTCTTCTTT
CACDTWGIRAAQLFF
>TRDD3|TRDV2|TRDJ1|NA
TGTGCCTGTGACCCGATCTACACCGGGGATACAACGGACGGCAGTCCTAGTAAACTCATCTTT
CACDPIYTGDTTDGSPSKLIF
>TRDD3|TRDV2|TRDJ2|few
TGTGCCTGTGACACCGTGGGGGATACACAGACAGCACAACTCTTCTTT
CACDTVGDTQTAQLFF
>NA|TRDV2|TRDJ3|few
TGTGCCTGTGACACACCGGGATCTTCCGCCTCCTGGGACACCCGACAGATGTTTTTC
CACDTPGSSASWDTRQMFF
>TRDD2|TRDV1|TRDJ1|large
TGTGCTCTCTCCGAAAATGGCCTTCCTAGCGCTTCGTACTCGGGACCATCCGGGCCGACCGATAAACTCATCTTT
CALSENGLPSASYSGPSGPTDKLIF
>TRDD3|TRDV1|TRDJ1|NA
TGTGCTCTTGGGGACACCCCCCTCCTACTAAATGGGGGATACTTTCCCACCGATAAACTCATCTTT
CALGDTPLLLNGGYFPTDKLIF
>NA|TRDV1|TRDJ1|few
TGTGCTCTTGGGGAAAAGTTTTCCGAATCCTCTGGCCCCATGTCGTACACCGATAAACTCATCTTT
CALGEKFSESSGPMSYTDKLIF
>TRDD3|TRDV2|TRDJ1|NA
TGTGCCTGTGACCTGTTGGGGGATACAGGGGACGATAAACTCATCTTT
CACDLLGDTGDDKLIF
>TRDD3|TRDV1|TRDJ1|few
TGTGCTCTTGGGGAAGCCCTCCTGGGGGTCCCCGGTAAACTCATCTTT
CALGEALLGVPGKLIF
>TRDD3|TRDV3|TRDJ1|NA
TGTGCCTTTTATTTGGGGTTCCCCGCCTTCCTCTGGGGGATACGGCCAGGTAAACTCATCTTT
CAFYLGFPAFLWGIRPGKLIF
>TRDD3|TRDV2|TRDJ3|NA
TGTGCCTGTGACACCGGCTGGGGGATACGAAGCTCCTGGGACACCCGACAGATGTTTTTC
CACDTGWGIRSSWDTRQMFF
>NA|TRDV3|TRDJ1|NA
TGTGCCTGGTGGCCTTCCTACGTAAGGGATACGGTGCGACACACCGATAAACTCATCTTT
CAWWPSYVRDTVRHTDKLIF
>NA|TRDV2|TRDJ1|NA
TGTGCCTGTGACCCTTTACACACCGATAAACTCATCTTT
CACDPLHTDKLIF
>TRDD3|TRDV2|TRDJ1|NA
TGTGCCTGTGACACCGTGGTCACTGGGGGATACGCGTCTATCTACACCGATAAACTCATCTTT
CACDTVVTGGYASIYTDKLIF
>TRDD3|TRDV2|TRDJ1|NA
TGTGCCTGTGACGGGATACGCACCGATAAACTCATCTTT
CACDGIRTDKLIF
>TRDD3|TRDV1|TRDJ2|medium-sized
TGTGCTCTTGGGGAACTTCTGAGGGATACGCCCCGTACAGCACAACTCTTCTTT
CALGELLRDTPRTAQLFF
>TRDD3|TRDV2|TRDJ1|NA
TGTGCCTGTGACACCGTTGGGGGGATCGGGTACACCGATAAACTCATCTTT
CACDTVGGIGYTDKLIF
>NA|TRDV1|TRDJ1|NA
TGTGCTCTTGGGGAATGGGGGTACAGGCTGGGGCCCTCTGGACTCATCTTT
CALGEWGYRLGPSGLIF
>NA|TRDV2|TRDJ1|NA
TGTGCCTGTGACAATATCTACTGGAACTCCCCAGAGTACACCGATAAACTCATCTTT
CACDNIYWNSPEYTDKLIF
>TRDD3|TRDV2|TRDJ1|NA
TGTGCCTGTGACACCGCATTAAGGGGGATACGCGACGAGGGCACCGATAAACTCATCTTT
CACDTALRGIRDEGTDKLIF
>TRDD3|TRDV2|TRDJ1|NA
TGTGCCTGTGACACCGTGGGGATATCCAATAAACTCATCTTT
CACDTVGISNKLIF